This T cell receptor (beta chain) came from a study of blood T cells in healthy people across ages. Overall study findings and caveats: A roughly linear fall in TCR beta diversity per million T cells was seen with increasing age. Calculation of diversity from one million T cells yielded estimates considered to be underestimates.

This clonotype has more than one count but fewer than ten. No antigen is known for it. CDR3 size: 16 residues. Germline CDR1 reads LNHDA; CDR2 reads SQIVND (reference sequence). The V end was cut by 3 bases, the J end by 0 bases, with 9 bases between. The authors ran a second PCR of about 6 to 11 cycles using a sample-barcoded 5' primer and a J-beta primer mix. TCRdb re-analysed the 5' RACE reads in MiXCR, keeping a single row per CDR3 protein. The data show approximately 810,000 distinct CDR3 sequences, about 30% seen once. Staff drew about 10 milliliters of peripheral blood from each donor. The specimen was blood. This sequence was found in a woman aged 80 or over in good health. The V call is TRBV19, the J call TRBJ2-6; D uncertain. The CDR3 DNA reads as TGTGCCAGTAGTATGGTACGGAACTCTGGGGCCAACGTCCTGACTTTC. Translating it yields CASSMVRNSGANVLTF.